The text below deals with one T cell receptor (beta chain). Its target is not known. This sample was included in a study of shared clonotypes between healthy human individuals. General study findings and limits: Sampling included only blood; tissue repertoires likely differ.

The V and J ends lost 7 bases and 1 base respectively, with 16 bases between them. CDR1 and CDR2 from the germline V gene are LNHDA and SQIVND (reference sequence). CDR3 length equals 15 residues. Using immunoSEQ multiplex PCR, the repertoire was profiled, and TCRdb retains in-frame clones only, with some absent. The table records about 960,000 clones, around 80% of them present only once. Material for sequencing was memory CD4+ T cells sorted from blood. The subset: CD45RA-negative fraction. This rearrangement joins TRBV19 to TRBJ1-2; D is unclear. The origin of this receptor is a man between 18 and 29 years old in good health. The CDR3 loop reads CASNTGVNNNYGYTF. The CDR3 nucleotides read TGTGCCAGTAACACTGGGGTCAACAATAACTATGGCTACACCTTC.